This TCR beta chain was retrieved from a study of blood T cell repertoires in COVID-19. The authors' processing: Nucleated cell number was recorded as an estimate derived from reference gene primer amplification. Only in-frame clones appear in the TCRdb table, and some are missing; sequencing was by immunoSEQ multiplex PCR. V and J calls and clone size are those listed in that table; D and trimming were worked out from the DNA. This sample carries more than 200,000 clones, 85% to 90% of them seen once, and the ten largest clones take about 2.5%. The germline CDR1 and CDR2 sequences are MNHEY and SVGAGI. The CDR3 is 13 residues long. V was trimmed by 6 bases and J by 1 base, leaving 9 bases between them.

The rearrangement uses TRBV6-5 and TRBJ1-1; D perhaps matches TRBD1 (6 bases). Sequencing was performed on peripheral blood. This TCR was sampled from a young man with COVID-19, enrolled during active disease. In DNA form, the CDR3 reads TGTGCCAGCAGCTCGGACAGGAACACTGAAGCTTTCTTT. Residues: CASSSDRNTEAFF.